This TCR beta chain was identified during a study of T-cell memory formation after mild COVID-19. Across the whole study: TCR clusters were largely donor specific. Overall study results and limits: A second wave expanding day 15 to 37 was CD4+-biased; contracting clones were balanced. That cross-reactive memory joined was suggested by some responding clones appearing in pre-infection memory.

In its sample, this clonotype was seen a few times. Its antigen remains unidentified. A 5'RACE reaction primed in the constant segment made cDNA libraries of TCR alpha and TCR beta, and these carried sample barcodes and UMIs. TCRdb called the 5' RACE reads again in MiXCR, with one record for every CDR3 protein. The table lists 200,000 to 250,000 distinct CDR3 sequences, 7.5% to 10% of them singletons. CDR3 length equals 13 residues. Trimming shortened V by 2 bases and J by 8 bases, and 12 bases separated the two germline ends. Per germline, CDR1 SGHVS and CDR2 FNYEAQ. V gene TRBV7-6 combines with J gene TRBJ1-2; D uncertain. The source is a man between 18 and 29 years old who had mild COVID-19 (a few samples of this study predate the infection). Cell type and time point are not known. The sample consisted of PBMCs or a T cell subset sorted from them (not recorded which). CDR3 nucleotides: TGTGCCAGCAGCTTAATTCAGTTGCAGGGCTACACCTTC. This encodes CASSLIQLQGYTF.